A single sample gave rise to the 26 T cell receptor beta chains below, sequenced in a study of T-cell memory formation after mild COVID-19. TCRdb re-analysed the 5' RACE reads in MiXCR, keeping a single row per CDR3 protein. The repertoire holds around 300,000 distinct CDR3 sequences, with roughly a fifth as singletons. The material sequenced was PBMCs or a T cell subset sorted from them (not recorded which). The receptors derive from a man aged 18 to 30 who had mild COVID-19 (a few samples of this study predate the infection). Cell type and time point are not known.

The J gene is TRBJ1-1, the V gene TRBV27, with TRBD1 matching over 8 bases. V gave up 7 bases and J gave up 5 bases; unmatched junction bases: 9. The V gene's germline CDR1 is MNHEY and CDR2 SMNVEV (reference sequence). The CDR3 runs 14 residues. Here the CDR3 reads CASTPAGGMTEAFF. The CDR3 DNA reads as TGTGCCAGCACCCCGGCAGGGGGCATGACTGAAGCTTTCTTT.

The V and J genes are TRBV20-1 and TRBJ1-2; no reliable D call. The V gene's germline CDR1 is DFQATT and CDR2 SNEGSKA (reference sequence). V lost 1 base to trimming and J lost 8 bases, with 14 bases between them. The CDR3 contains 13 residues. The CDR3 DNA sequence: TGCAGTGCTAGAGTCGGTGGTGGTGAGGGCTACACCTTC. Translation gives CSARVGGGEGYTF.

The chain couples TRBV6-1 to TRBJ1-1, with a weak D call TRBD1 (6 bases). The CDR3 is 15 amino acids. Per germline, CDR1 MNHNS and CDR2 SASEGT. Trimming cost V 0 bases and J 6 bases, with 14 bases left between them. CDR3: CASSEAGGLVPEAFF. In DNA, the CDR3 is TGTGCCAGCAGTGAAGCAGGGGGACTTGTCCCTGAAGCTTTCTTT.

J is TRBJ2-3 and V is TRBV24-1; D uncertain. The ends were cut back, 2 bases at V and 2 bases at J, with 7 bases in the middle. The germline CDR1 and CDR2 sequences are KGHDR and SFDVKD. This CDR3 has 14 residues. Here the CDR3 reads CATSDSGITDTQYF. The CDR3 DNA follows: TGTGCCACCAGTGATTCGGGCATCACAGATACGCAGTATTTT.

This clonotype was seen only a few times. The chain is built from TRBV5-1 and TRBJ2-1; the D gene is possibly TRBD1 (5 bases). The CDR3 consists of 16 residues. Germline CDR1 reads SGHRS; CDR2 reads YFSETQ. Trimming left V 0 bases short and J 9 bases short, with 19 bases between. Here the CDR3 reads CASSLGPGYTRGEQFF. As DNA, the CDR3 is TGCGCCAGCAGCTTGGGTCCAGGCTATACAAGGGGTGAGCAGTTCTTC.

V gene TRBV11-2 combines with J gene TRBJ2-5; 7 bases match TRBD2. V shed 3 bases, J shed 5 bases, and the junction held 9 bases outside the gene matches. The CDR3 covers 15 residues. Germline V gene data show CDR1 as SGHAT and CDR2 as FQNNGV. CDR3 sequence: CASSFEAGLGETQYF. CDR3 sequence (DNA): TGTGCCAGCAGCTTTGAAGCGGGGCTCGGGGAGACCCAGTACTTC.

Only a few counts were recorded for this clonotype. The chain employs TRBV5-6 and TRBJ1-2; 9 bases are shared with TRBD1. The V and J ends lost 0 bases and 4 bases, in that order; junction bases with no gene match: 1. The germline V gene has CDR1 SGHDT and CDR2 YYEEEE. This CDR3 spans 14 amino acids. In DNA form, the CDR3 reads TGTGCCAGCAGCTTGGGGGACAGGGCCTATGGCTACACCTTC. Translated, it gives CASSLGDRAYGYTF.

V usage is TRBV21-1 and J usage is TRBJ2-7; the D call of TRBD1 is as the table states it, not checked on the DNA. TRBV21-1 constitutes a pseudogene. The CDR3 length is 15 residues. The CDR3, as DNA: TGTGCCAGCAGCTCCTCCGGGGGCAGGTGGATTGGGCAGTACTTC. Its translation: CASSSSGGRWIGQYF.

CDR3 sequence: CASSPMDGTDTQYF. The CDR3, as DNA: TGTGCCAGCTCTCCTATGGACGGCACAGATACGCAGTATTTT. V is TRBV18 and J is TRBJ2-3, with D unresolved. The CDR3 is 14 residues long. With 6 bases removed from V and 1 base from J, the gap between germline ends came to 11 bases. CDR1 and CDR2 (germline): KGHSH, LQKENI. The full variable domain, rest sourced from reference TRBV18 and TRBJ2-3, is NAGVMQNPRHLVRRRGQEARLRCSPMKGHSHVYWYRQLPEEGLKFMVYLQKENIIDESGMPKERFSAEFPKEGPSILRIQQVVRGDSAAYFCASSPMDGTDTQYFGPGTRLTVL.

This clonotype was found a few times. The chain uses TRBV9 and TRBJ2-7; D possibly matches TRBD1 or TRBD2 (5 bases each). The CDR3 extends over 15 amino acids. Germline-derived CDR1 and CDR2 are SGDLS and YYNGEE. V was shortened by 0 bases and J by 1 base, with 11 bases between the two germline ends. CDR3 loop: CASSVGTGTSYEQYF. The CDR3 DNA is TGTGCCAGCAGCGTAGGGACGGGGACGTCCTACGAGCAGTACTTC.

The rearrangement uses TRBV20-1 and TRBJ1-4; no clear D. The V end was cut by 5 bases, the J end by 1 base, with 8 bases between. The CDR3 has 13 amino acids. Germline CDR1 DFQATT, CDR2 SNEGSKA (reference sequence). In DNA form, the CDR3 reads TGCAGTGCTGTGCCGGGAACTAATGAAAAACTGTTTTTT. Encoded protein: CSAVPGTNEKLFF.

This clonotype has only a few counts. The chain recombines TRBV9 with TRBJ2-3; D ambiguous. The CDR3 runs to 14 residues. Germline values: CDR1 SGDLS, CDR2 YYNGEE. Trimming stripped 2 bases from V and 0 bases from J, with 7 bases between. Here the CDR3 reads CASSVPASTDTQYF. As DNA, the CDR3 is TGTGCCAGCAGCGTGCCGGCTAGCACAGATACGCAGTATTTT.

This clonotype was observed a handful of times. J is TRBJ1-5 and V is TRBV4-3; no reliable D call. The CDR3 extends over 17 amino acids. The V gene lost 4 bases and the J gene lost 1 base, with 17 bases spanning the gap. Germline V gene data show CDR1 as LGHNA and CDR2 as YSLEER. The DNA for the CDR3 is TGCGCCAGCAGCCCTAGAGACGGCCCGAAGAGCAATCAGCCCCAGCATTTT. Its translation is CASSPRDGPKSNQPQHF.

The chain employs TRBV7-2 and TRBJ2-7; D unclear. V lost 3 bases and J 0 bases, leaving 9 bases between the germline ends. This CDR3 region has 14 residues. CDR1 and CDR2 from the germline V gene are SGHTA and FQGNSA. CDR3 sequence reads: CASSFGRHSYEQYF. The CDR3 DNA reads TGTGCCAGCAGCTTTGGCAGGCACTCCTACGAGCAGTACTTC.

This clonotype was seen ten or more times. The gene calls are TRBV12-3 or TRBV12-4 and TRBJ1-2; possibly TRBD1 for D (6 bases). This CDR3 region has 19 residues. V lost 3 bases to trimming and J lost 6 bases, with 29 bases between them. The CDR3 nucleotides read TGTGCCAGCAGTTTCTCAGCTCCGGGGGCTGACGGGGGTTTTAATGGCTACACCTTC. Translated, it gives CASSFSAPGADGGFNGYTF.

In this sample, this clonotype turned up a few times. This rearrangement joins TRBV7-9 to TRBJ1-1; D gene uncertain. Germline lookup yields CDR1 SEHNR and CDR2 FQNEAQ (reference sequence). The CDR3 is 13 residues long. The V and J ends lost 3 bases and 3 bases respectively, with 8 bases between them. The CDR3 here is CASSFVGDTEAFF. CDR3 nucleotide sequence: TGTGCCAGCAGCTTTGTCGGGGACACTGAAGCTTTCTTT.

This clonotype was found a few times. The genes are TRBV7-2 and TRBJ1-5, with unresolved D. V was clipped by 0 bases and J by 4 bases, with 7 bases between them. The CDR3 is 14 residues long. CDR1 SGHTA and CDR2 FQGNSA come from the germline V gene. The CDR3 sequence is CASSLAPRNQPQHF. CDR3 nucleotide sequence: TGTGCCAGCAGCTTAGCGCCAAGAAATCAGCCCCAGCATTTT.

The J gene is TRBJ2-7, the V gene TRBV7-8; possible D gene TRBD1, 5 bases. The CDR3 spans 13 residues. Germline CDR1 SGHVS, CDR2 FQNEAQ. Trimming took off 4 bases at V and 9 bases at J, with 16 bases between the two ends. In DNA, the CDR3 is TGTGCCAGCAGCTCACTTGCGACAGAACGGCAGTACGTC. Its translation: CASSSLATERQYV.

This clonotype was picked up many times. The V gene is TRBV6-4, the J gene TRBJ2-2; D is unresolved. The germline CDR1 and CDR2 sequences are MRHNA and SNTAGT. The CDR3 is 14 residues long. Trimming took 2 bases from V and 6 from J, leaving 10 bases between them. The CDR3 DNA sequence: TGTGCCAGCAGTGACAGGGCGGCTGCCGGGGAGCTGTTTTTT. Its protein product is CASSDRAAAGELFF.

This clonotype was counted ten times or more. CDR3 loop: CASSPAIGTGTSFFYGYTF. CDR3 coding DNA: TGTGCCAGCAGCCCTGCGATTGGGACAGGGACGTCCTTTTTCTATGGCTACACCTTC. This rearrangement joins TRBV6-5 to TRBJ1-2; 9 bases align to TRBD1. Germline V gene data show CDR1 as MNHEY and CDR2 as SVGAGI. This CDR3 spans 19 amino acids. V lost 6 bases, J lost 4 bases, and 21 bases stayed unmatched.

This chain's CDR3 is CSVEEGFPPTGELFF. CDR3 coding DNA: TGCAGCGTTGAAGAGGGTTTTCCCCCCACCGGGGAGCTGTTTTTT. This chain connects TRBV29-1 to TRBJ2-2; D unresolved. Trimming removed 0 bases from V and 4 bases from J, with 12 bases in between. This CDR3 region has 15 residues. Germline loops: CDR1 SQVTM, CDR2 ANQGSEA.

This chain joins TRBV29-1 and TRBJ2-5, with D tentatively TRBD1 or TRBD2 (6 bases each). V dropped 3 bases and J dropped 4 bases, with 15 bases sitting between them. Germline CDR1 is SQVTM and CDR2 is ANQGSEA. CDR3 length equals 14 residues. The CDR3 is CSVEVGGLGETQYF. Written as DNA, the CDR3 is TGCAGCGTTGAGGTGGGGGGCCTGGGAGAGACCCAGTACTTC. Using reference TRBV29-1 and TRBJ2-5 for the parts outside the CDR3, the full variable domain is SAVISQKPSRDICQRGTSLTIQCQVDSQVTMMFWYRQQPGQSLTLIATANQGSEATYESGFVIDKFPISRPNLTFSTLTVSNMSPEDSSIYLCSVEVGGLGETQYFGPGTRLLVL.

The J gene is TRBJ1-1, the V gene TRBV6-5; no firm D call. Germline CDR1 MNHEY, CDR2 SVGAGI. V was cut by 4 bases and J by 5 bases, with 11 bases left in between. The CDR3 is made up of 13 amino acids. The CDR3 loop reads CASSSPMGTEAFF. The CDR3 DNA follows: TGTGCCAGCAGTTCCCCCATGGGGACTGAAGCTTTCTTT.

CDR3 in amino acids: CASSSEGGYTF. DNA for the CDR3: TGTGCCAGCAGCTCTGAGGGTGGCTACACCTTC. The gene calls are TRBV7-6 and TRBJ1-2; D gene ambiguous. Trimming shortened V by 4 bases and J by 7 bases, and 7 bases separated the two germline ends. The CDR3 extends over 11 amino acids. Germline V lookup: CDR1 SGHVS, CDR2 FNYEAQ.

This clonotype was counted a few times. J is TRBJ1-2 and V is TRBV7-2; D ambiguous. V shed 5 bases and J shed 8 bases, with 15 bases lying between them. This CDR3 region has 13 residues. Germline loops: CDR1 SGHTA, CDR2 FQGNSA. CDR3 region: CASSMDAGRGYTF. For the CDR3, the DNA is TGTGCCAGCAGCATGGACGCGGGAAGGGGCTACACCTTC.

J is TRBJ2-7 and V is TRBV7-2, with no clear D. V dropped 1 base and J dropped 0 bases, with 7 bases sitting between them. Germline V gives CDR1 SGHTA, CDR2 FQGNSA. The CDR3 spans 14 residues. CDR3 coding DNA: TGTGCCAGCAGCTTAGTTGAGAGCTCCTACGAGCAGTACGTC. Its protein is CASSLVESSYEQYV.